A single sample gave rise to the 26 T cell receptor beta chains below, sequenced in a study of T cell responses to AZD1222 COVID-19 vaccine. Repertoires were generated with immunoSEQ multiplex PCR, while TCRdb's copy carries only in-frame clones and drops some. The data hold approximately 74,000 clones, with 82% observed a single time. The sequencing here drew on peripheral blood, taken on day 0 of AZD1222 vaccination. These receptors originate from an adult in good health.

The genes are TRBV25-1 and TRBJ2-2; 8 nucleotides line up with TRBD2. This CDR3 contains 15 residues. With 5 bases clipped from V and 2 bases from J, the junction kept 4 bases outside the gene matches. Looked up from germline, CDR1 is MGHDK and CDR2 is SYGVNS. The CDR3 region is CASSKTSANTGELFF. Here the CDR3 DNA reads TGTGCCAGCAGTAAGACTAGCGCTAACACCGGGGAGCTGTTTTTT.

The chain joins TRBV29-1 to TRBJ1-2; possibly TRBD1 for D (5 bases). This CDR3 contains 16 residues. V was clipped by 4 bases and J by 0 bases, with 18 bases between them. Germline assignment: CDR1 SQVTM and CDR2 ANQGSEA. Here the CDR3 reads CSVVGGTGLANYGYTF. CDR3 nucleotides: TGCAGCGTTGTTGGGGGGACCGGCCTAGCTAACTATGGCTACACCTTC. Combining the CDR3 with reference TRBV29-1 and TRBJ1-2 gives the whole variable domain SAVISQKPSRDICQRGTSLTIQCQVDSQVTMMFWYRQQPGQSLTLIATANQGSEATYESGFVIDKFPISRPNLTFSTLTVSNMSPEDSSIYLCSVVGGTGLANYGYTFGSGTRLTVV.

Comments on this clone: Relative to the germline gene, one junction end is altered; a read error may explain this. The chain is built from TRBV7-2 and TRBJ2-2, with TRBD2 as a possible D gene (6 bases). The CDR3 runs to 11 residues. Germline V gene data show CDR1 as SGHTA and CDR2 as FQGNSA. The CDR3 DNA sequence: TGTGCCAGCAGCTCACTCGGGGGGCTGTTTTTT. Protein sequence: CASSSLGGLFF. Based on the CDR3 plus reference TRBV7-2 and TRBJ2-2, the full variable domain is GAGVSQSPSNKVTEKGKDVELRCDPISGHTALYWYRQSLGQGLEFLIYFQGNSAPDKSGLPSDRFSAERTGGSVSTLTIQRTQQEDSAVYLCASSSLGGLFFGEGSRLTVL.

The V call is TRBV10-3, the J call TRBJ1-3, with unresolved D. Between the trimmed V and J ends, which lost 4 bases and 0 bases, there was a span of 7 bases. This CDR3 is built from 14 residues. The germline V gene has CDR1 ENHRY and CDR2 SYGVKD. The CDR3 DNA sequence: TGTGCCATCAGTGCGGGTACCTCTGGAAACACCATATATTTT. Translating it yields CAISAGTSGNTIYF.

This chain uses TRBV9 with TRBJ2-3; TRBD2 matches at 9 bases. Trimming at V came to 0 bases and at J to 3 bases, leaving 8 bases not matched to a gene. This CDR3 contains 17 residues. Germline assignment: CDR1 SGDLS and CDR2 YYNGEE. The CDR3 sequence: CASSVGIGSGRTDTQYF. CDR3 nucleotides: TGTGCCAGCAGCGTAGGGATTGGTAGCGGGAGAACAGATACGCAGTATTTT.

This chain's CDR3 is CASSFRVQETQYF. CDR3 in DNA: TGTGCCAGCAGCTTCAGGGTTCAAGAGACCCAGTACTTC. The gene calls are TRBV5-5 and TRBJ2-5, with a possible D match to TRBD1 (5 bases). The V gene lost 2 bases and the J gene lost 2 bases, with 7 bases spanning the gap. The CDR3 consists of 13 residues. Germline V gives CDR1 SGHKS, CDR2 YYEKEE (reference sequence).

This clone was detected only a few times. The CDR3, as DNA: TGTGCCAGCAGTAAGGACAGGGACTATGGCTACACCTTC. Its protein is CASSKDRDYGYTF. This chain connects TRBV6-5 to TRBJ1-2; 8 positions match TRBD1. With 5 bases clipped from V and 3 bases from J, the junction kept 2 bases outside the gene matches. Germline V gene sequence: CDR1 MNHEY, CDR2 SVGAGI. CDR3 length equals 13 residues.

The V call is TRBV30, the J call TRBJ2-3; D remains unclear. Deletions cut 4 bases from V and 3 bases from J, with 11 bases between. Germline V gives CDR1 GTSNPN, CDR2 SVGIG (reference sequence). This CDR3 has 13 amino acids. Written as DNA, the CDR3 is TGTGCCTGGACTCACGGTAGGACAGATACGCAGTATTTT. Translated, it gives CAWTHGRTDTQYF. Full variable domain (rest looked up from reference TRBV30 and TRBJ2-3): SQTIHQWPATLVQPVGSPLSLECTVEGTSNPNLYWYRQAAGRGLQLLFYSVGIGQISSEVPQNLSASRPQDRQFILSSKKLLLSDSGFYLCAWTHGRTDTQYFGPGTRLTVL.

In this sample, this clone turned up a few times. This sequence joins TRBV5-1 and TRBJ2-7; 9 nucleotides agree with TRBD1. Germline CDR1 SGHRS, CDR2 YFSETQ. The CDR3 has 15 amino acids. V shed 5 bases and J 5 bases; nucleotides not matched to a gene: 11. Here the CDR3 DNA reads TGCGCCAGCAGATCGACCGGGACAGGGTTCAACGAGCAGTACTTC. It yields the protein CASRSTGTGFNEQYF. Looking up the rest from reference TRBV5-1 and TRBJ2-7 gives the full variable domain: KAGVTQTPRYLIKTRGQQVTLSCSPISGHRSVSWYQQTPGQGLQFLFEYFSETQRNKGNFPGRFSGRQFSNSRSEMNVSTLELGDSALYLCASRSTGTGFNEQYFGPGTRLTVT.

This chain connects TRBV6-2 or TRBV6-3 to TRBJ1-2, with unresolved D. CDR1 MNHEY and CDR2 SVGEGT come from the germline V gene. With 5 bases removed from V and 6 bases from J, the gap between germline ends came to 13 bases. The CDR3 runs 13 residues. The CDR3 here is CASSAERIHGYTF. The CDR3 nucleotides read TGTGCCAGCAGTGCGGAGCGCATCCATGGCTACACCTTC.

This sequence joins TRBV3-1 (or the pseudogene TRBV3-2) and TRBJ2-3; D not resolved. CDR1 LGHDT and CDR2 YNNKEL come from the germline V gene (reference sequence). V lost 0 bases and J lost 3, with 1 base in between. The CDR3 loop spans 12 amino acids. The CDR3 sequence is CASSQETDTQYF. CDR3 coding DNA: TGTGCCAGCAGCCAAGAAACAGATACGCAGTATTTT.

The genes are TRBV19 and TRBJ2-7; a weak D match, TRBD1 (7 bases). The germline V gene encodes CDR1 LNHDA and CDR2 SQIVND (reference sequence). The CDR3 length is 15 residues. The V gene lost 5 bases and the J gene lost 3 bases, with 17 bases spanning the gap. Written as DNA, the CDR3 is TGTGCCAGTAGTTCCCAGGGGGGAGCGGGCTACGAGCAGTACTTC. Translation: CASSSQGGAGYEQYF.

This chain uses TRBV6-2 or TRBV6-3 with TRBJ2-3; the D call may be TRBD1 or TRBD2 (6 bases each). Germline loops: CDR1 MNHEY, CDR2 SVGEGT. The CDR3 is 16 amino acids. The V gene lost 5 bases and the J gene lost 1 base, with 16 bases spanning the gap. The CDR3 nucleotides are TGTGCCAGCAGTCCCGCCTGGGGGGCTGGCACAGATACGCAGTATTTT. Residues: CASSPAWGAGTDTQYF.

The rearrangement joins TRBV9 to TRBJ2-3, with 9 nucleotides matching TRBD2. This CDR3 contains 15 residues. V dropped 2 bases and J dropped 6; count of bases not matched to a gene: 7. CDR1 SGDLS and CDR2 YYNGEE come from the germline V gene. The CDR3 is CASSVSLAGLDTQYF. The CDR3 region has the DNA TGTGCCAGCAGCGTCTCCCTAGCGGGGCTGGATACGCAGTATTTT.

This chain links TRBV7-2 with TRBJ2-7; 8 positions agree with TRBD1. V was pared by 7 bases and J by 2 bases, with 7 bases of the junction left unmatched. CDR1 SGHTA and CDR2 FQGNSA come from the germline V gene. CDR3 size: 14 residues. CDR3 in DNA: TGTGCCAGCACCTACGGACAGGGAGCCTACGAGCAGTACTTC. This sequence encodes CASTYGQGAYEQYF.

This clone was seen only once. The chain is built from TRBV19 and TRBJ2-7, with TRBD2 matching 7 bases. The CDR3 extends over 16 amino acids. Trimming cost V 0 bases and J 3 bases; bases outside gene matches: 8. Germline CDR1 reads LNHDA; CDR2 reads SQIVND (reference sequence). The CDR3 coding sequence is TGTGCCAGTAGTATAGATTTGAGAGCTAGCGGCTACGAGCAGTACTTC. Translation: CASSIDLRASGYEQYF.

This chain connects TRBV5-1 to TRBJ2-2, with D possibly being TRBD1 (6 bases). Germline CDR1 SGHRS, CDR2 YFSETQ. The length of the CDR3 is 12 residues. V lost 3 bases to trimming and J lost 6 bases, with 6 bases between them. The CDR3 here is CASSWTAGELFF. Written as DNA, the CDR3 is TGCGCCAGCAGCTGGACAGCCGGGGAGCTGTTTTTT.

V gene TRBV19 combines with J gene TRBJ2-7; D possibly corresponds to TRBD2 (5 bases). The ends were cut back, 3 bases at V and 4 bases at J, with 16 bases in the middle. The germline V gene has CDR1 LNHDA and CDR2 SQIVND (reference sequence). The CDR3 length is 15 residues. This CDR3 is CASSIWGSGKYEQYF. The CDR3 DNA reads as TGTGCCAGTAGTATCTGGGGTTCGGGGAAATACGAGCAGTACTTC.

The chain couples TRBV14 to TRBJ1-3, with D possibly being TRBD1 (6 bases). V shed 2 bases and J shed 3 bases, with 14 bases lying between them. Germline V gene data show CDR1 as SGHDN and CDR2 as FVKESK. The CDR3 is made up of 16 amino acids. CDR3 loop: CASSQWGAGDGNTIYF. CDR3 nucleotides: TGTGCCAGCAGCCAATGGGGGGCAGGGGATGGAAACACCATATATTTT.

This chain uses TRBV10-3 with TRBJ1-4; the D gene is possibly TRBD1 (5 bases). V shed 0 bases and J shed 3 bases, with 14 bases lying between them. The CDR3 is 17 amino acids. Germline V CDR1 and CDR2: ENHRY, SYGVKD. CDR3 DNA sequence: TGTGCCATCAGTGAGTCGCGGGGGATCACATCTAATGAAAAACTGTTTTTT. Translation gives CAISESRGITSNEKLFF.

The chain couples TRBV27 to TRBJ2-7; 10 bases map to TRBD2. From germline, CDR1 is MNHEY and CDR2 SMNVEV (reference sequence). V dropped 2 bases and J dropped 4; count of bases not matched to a gene: 5. The CDR3 totals 15 residues. The CDR3 loop reads CASSLRLAGVYEQYF. Written as DNA, the CDR3 is TGTGCCAGCAGTTTAAGGCTAGCGGGAGTGTACGAGCAGTACTTC.

The V call is TRBV7-9, the J call TRBJ2-1; 10 nucleotides align to TRBD2. The germline CDR1 and CDR2 sequences are SEHNR and FQNEAQ (reference sequence). Trimming took 1 base from V and 5 from J; bases not matched to a gene: 2. This CDR3 region has 15 residues. The DNA for the CDR3 is TGTGCCAGCAGCTTAGGGACTAGCGGTAACAATGAGCAGTTCTTC. It encodes CASSLGTSGNNEQFF. The full variable domain, rest sourced from reference TRBV7-9 and TRBJ2-1, is DTGVSQNPRHKITKRGQNVTFRCDPISEHNRLYWYRQTLGQGPEFLTYFQNEAQLEKSRLLSDRFSAERPKGSFSTLEIQRTEQGDSAMYLCASSLGTSGNNEQFFGPGTRLTVL.

The chain joins TRBV7-2 to TRBJ2-6, with D unresolved. CDR1 is SGHTA, CDR2 FQGNSA, per germline. The CDR3 sequence is 18 residues long. V was clipped by 4 bases and J by 0 bases, with 16 bases between them. The chain's CDR3 is CASSSRRESASGANVLTF. The CDR3 DNA follows: TGTGCCAGCAGCTCACGAAGGGAATCGGCCTCTGGGGCCAACGTCCTGACTTTC.

V gene TRBV2 combines with J gene TRBJ1-5; TRBD1 aligns across 9 bases. The germline gives CDR1 SNHLY, CDR2 FYNNEI. The V and J ends lost 8 bases and 4 bases, in that order; junction bases with no gene match: 3. This CDR3 is 13 amino acids long. Here the CDR3 DNA reads TGTGCCAGCCGAGGACAGGGGAATCAGCCCCAGCATTTT. The encoded protein is CASRGQGNQPQHF. Full variable domain (rest looked up from reference TRBV2 and TRBJ1-5): EPEVTQTPSHQVTQMGQEVILRCVPISNHLYFYWYRQILGQKVEFLVSFYNNEISEKSEIFDDQFSVERPDGSNFTLKIRSTKLEDSAMYFCASRGQGNQPQHFGDGTRLSIL.

The table lists this clone with a count of one. The chain employs TRBV29-1 and TRBJ1-3; D is possibly TRBD1 (6 bases). The V end was cut by 6 bases, the J end by 5 bases, with 14 bases between. Germline V gives CDR1 SQVTM, CDR2 ANQGSEA. This CDR3 spans 13 amino acids. In DNA, the CDR3 is TGCAGCGTACAAGGGGACAACAGAAACACCATATATTTT. It is translated as CSVQGDNRNTIYF.

About this clone: Other nucleotide sequences in the sample specify the same CDR3. This chain joins TRBV5-4 and TRBJ2-1; perhaps D is TRBD1 or TRBD2 (5 bases each). V lost 5 bases and J lost 1, with 16 bases in between. CDR3 length: 16 residues. Germline V gene data show CDR1 as SGHNT and CDR2 as YYREEE (reference sequence). CDR3 residues: CASRSGTGSSYNEQFF. The DNA of the CDR3 is TGTGCCAGCAGGTCCGGGACGGGAAGTTCCTACAATGAGCAGTTCTTC.